The rows below give T cell receptor beta chains drawn from one sample of a study of response to subunit inactivated influenza vaccine. TCRdb reanalysed the RT-PCR reads using MiXCR and keeps one entry per CDR3 protein. The repertoire consists of hundreds of thousands of distinct CDR3 sequences, with over 11% occurring once and the leading ten covering 6% to 7%. Sequences were derived from PBMCs from blood, sampled less than 15 days before vaccination. The receptors were sampled from a man between 50 and 59 years old who received an inactivated influenza vaccine. CDR3s include the opening cysteine and the closing phenylalanine or tryptophan.

v_gene	j_gene	CDR3aa
TRBV9	TRBJ2-5	CASSATGHPQETQYF
TRBV20-1	TRBJ2-5	CSARPAGGRETQYF
TRBV12-3/TRBV12-4	TRBJ2-1	CASTPGPGKPNEQFF
TRBV20-1	TRBJ2-7	CSARSLAYEQYF
TRBV5-4	TRBJ2-3	CASADWASGGPISTDTQYF
TRBV24-1	TRBJ2-1	CATSEEGRGSSYNEQFF
TRBV7-3	TRBJ1-1	CASSLRGQGDAFF
TRBV4-1	TRBJ1-5	CASSPASGQPQHF
TRBV7-9	TRBJ2-1	CASMRLGTGFNEQFF
TRBV12-3/TRBV12-4	TRBJ2-7	CASSLVIGEQYF
TRBV18	TRBJ2-7	CASSPGTVNSYEQYF
TRBV28	TRBJ1-1	CASSPFLVGNTEAFF
TRBV28	TRBJ1-5	CASSKIWDRYSNQPQHF
TRBV6-2/TRBV6-3	TRBJ1-5	CASSYYPNSNQPQHF
TRBV4-2	TRBJ2-1	CARGPGPTYNEQFF
TRBV7-9	TRBJ2-2	CASSRGSGGQTTGELFF
TRBV15	TRBJ1-1	CATKGATEAFF
TRBV5-4	TRBJ2-1	CASSLAGGADFNEQFF
TRBV3-1	TRBJ1-6	CASSQRSGLNSPLHF
TRBV2	TRBJ2-7	CASSPRYEQYF
TRBV5-1	TRBJ2-3	CASEFGTGVSLSTDTQYF
TRBV6-6	TRBJ2-7	CASSTHYEQYF
TRBV27	TRBJ2-7	CASSSLQGAGGYEQYF
TRBV6-2/TRBV6-3	TRBJ1-2	CATSDRSDGYTF